Following are 4 T cell receptor beta chains from one sample sequenced in a study of blood T cells in healthy people across ages. Through a sample-barcoded 5' primer and a J-beta primer mix, a second PCR was run for about 7 to 12 cycles. TCRdb independently ran MiXCR on the 5' RACE reads; one entry per CDR3 protein. The table records hundreds of thousands of distinct CDR3 sequences, around 30% of them present only once. Sequencing input: blood. Source of these receptors: a woman of 80 years or more in good health.

This clonotype came up many times. The V call is TRBV24-1, the J call TRBJ2-3, with 7 positions matching TRBD2. V shed 2 bases, J shed 2 bases, and the junction held 3 bases outside the gene matches. The CDR3 runs 15 residues. Per germline, CDR1 KGHDR and CDR2 SFDVKD. The CDR3 loop is CATSDSGGITDTQYF. The CDR3, as DNA: TGTGCCACCAGTGATTCCGGGGGGATCACAGATACGCAGTATTTT.

This clonotype was seen more than once but under ten times. This chain links TRBV5-4 with TRBJ2-3, with 12 bases that match TRBD2. This CDR3 region has 17 residues. Germline CDR1 is SGHNT and CDR2 is YYREEE (reference sequence). Losses at the gene ends were 2 bases for V and 3 bases for J; bases not matched to a gene: 7. In DNA, the CDR3 is TGTGCCAGCAGCTTTCGCCTAGCGGGGGGGCCGACAGATACGCAGTATTTT. This sequence encodes CASSFRLAGGPTDTQYF.

This clonotype showed up many times. This chain connects TRBV29-1 to TRBJ1-2; tentative D call: TRBD1 (6 bases). The CDR3 has 11 residues. V lost 6 bases and J lost 8, with 13 bases in between. The germline V gene has CDR1 SQVTM and CDR2 ANQGSEA. This chain's CDR3 is CSVKQGNGYTF. The CDR3 DNA is TGCAGCGTGAAACAGGGAAACGGCTACACCTTC.

This clonotype has ten or more counts. The CDR3 region is CASSLLGRQFIDEQFF. The CDR3 nucleotides read TGCGCCAGCAGCTTGCTGGGGAGGCAGTTCATCGATGAGCAGTTCTTC. The chain uses TRBV5-1 and TRBJ2-1; a possible D gene is TRBD2 (6 bases). Per germline, CDR1 SGHRS and CDR2 YFSETQ. V gave up 1 base and J gave up 8 bases, with 19 bases separating them. The CDR3 is made up of 16 amino acids.